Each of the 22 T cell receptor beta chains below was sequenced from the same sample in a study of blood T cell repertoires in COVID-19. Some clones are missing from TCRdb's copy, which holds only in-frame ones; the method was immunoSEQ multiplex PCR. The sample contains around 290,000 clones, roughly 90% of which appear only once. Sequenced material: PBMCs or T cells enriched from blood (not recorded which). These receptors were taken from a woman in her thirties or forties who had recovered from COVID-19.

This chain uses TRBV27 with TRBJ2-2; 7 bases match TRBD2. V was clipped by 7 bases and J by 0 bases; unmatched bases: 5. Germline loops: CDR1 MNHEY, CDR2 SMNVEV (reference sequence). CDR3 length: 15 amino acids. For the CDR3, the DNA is TGTGCCAGCACCCGACTAGCCGCGAACACCGGGGAGCTGTTTTTT. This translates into CASTRLAANTGELFF.

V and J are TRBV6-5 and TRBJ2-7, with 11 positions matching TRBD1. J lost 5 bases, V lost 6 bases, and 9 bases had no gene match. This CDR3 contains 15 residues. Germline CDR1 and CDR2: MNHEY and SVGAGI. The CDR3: CASRSGQGARNEQYF. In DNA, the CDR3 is TGTGCCAGCAGGTCAGGACAGGGGGCGCGGAACGAGCAGTACTTC.

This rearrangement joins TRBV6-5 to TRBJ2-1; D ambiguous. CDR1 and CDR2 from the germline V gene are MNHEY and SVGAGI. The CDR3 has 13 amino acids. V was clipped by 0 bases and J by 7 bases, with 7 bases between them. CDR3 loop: CASSYSVLNEQFF. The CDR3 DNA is TGTGCCAGCAGTTACTCTGTCCTGAATGAGCAGTTCTTC.

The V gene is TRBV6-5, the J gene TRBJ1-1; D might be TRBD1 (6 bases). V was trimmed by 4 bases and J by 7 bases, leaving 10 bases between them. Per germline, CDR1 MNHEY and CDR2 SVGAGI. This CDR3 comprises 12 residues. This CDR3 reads CASSSGQSEAFF. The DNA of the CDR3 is TGTGCCAGCAGTTCCGGACAGAGTGAAGCTTTCTTT.

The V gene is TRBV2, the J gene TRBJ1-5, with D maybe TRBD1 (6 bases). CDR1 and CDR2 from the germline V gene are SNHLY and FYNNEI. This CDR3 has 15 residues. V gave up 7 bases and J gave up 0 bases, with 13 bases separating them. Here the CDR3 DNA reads TGTGCCAGCAATGGGGACACCCATAGCAATCAGCCCCAGCATTTT. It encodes CASNGDTHSNQPQHF.

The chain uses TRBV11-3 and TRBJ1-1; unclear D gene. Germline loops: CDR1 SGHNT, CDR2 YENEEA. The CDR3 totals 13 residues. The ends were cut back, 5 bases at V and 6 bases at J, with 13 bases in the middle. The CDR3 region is CASSLSGSAEAFF. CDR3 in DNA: TGTGCCAGCAGCCTTTCGGGGAGCGCTGAAGCTTTCTTT.

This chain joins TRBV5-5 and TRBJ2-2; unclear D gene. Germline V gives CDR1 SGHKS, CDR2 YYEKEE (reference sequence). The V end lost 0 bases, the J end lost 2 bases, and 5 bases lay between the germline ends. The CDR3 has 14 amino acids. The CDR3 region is CASSLAHNTGELFF. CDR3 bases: TGTGCCAGCAGCTTGGCACATAACACCGGGGAGCTGTTTTTT.

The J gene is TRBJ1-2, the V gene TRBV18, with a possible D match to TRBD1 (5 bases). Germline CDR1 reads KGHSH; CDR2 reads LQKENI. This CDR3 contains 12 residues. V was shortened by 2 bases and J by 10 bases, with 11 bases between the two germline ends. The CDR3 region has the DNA TGTGCCAGCTCACCATCGGACACCCACTACACCTTC. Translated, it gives CASSPSDTHYTF.

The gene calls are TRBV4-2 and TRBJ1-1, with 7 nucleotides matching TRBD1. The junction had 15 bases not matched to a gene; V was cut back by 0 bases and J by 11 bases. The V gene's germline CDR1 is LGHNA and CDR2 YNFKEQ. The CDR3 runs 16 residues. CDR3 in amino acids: CASSQDYRGTYRFAFF. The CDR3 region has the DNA TGTGCCAGCAGCCAAGATTACAGGGGCACATATCGCTTTGCTTTCTTT.

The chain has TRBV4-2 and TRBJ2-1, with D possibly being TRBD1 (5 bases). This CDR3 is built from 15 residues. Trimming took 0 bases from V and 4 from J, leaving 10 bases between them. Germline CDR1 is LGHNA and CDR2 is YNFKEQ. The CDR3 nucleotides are TGTGCCAGCAGCCAAGAAGGGGTGTCTTACAATGAGCAGTTCTTC. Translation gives CASSQEGVSYNEQFF.

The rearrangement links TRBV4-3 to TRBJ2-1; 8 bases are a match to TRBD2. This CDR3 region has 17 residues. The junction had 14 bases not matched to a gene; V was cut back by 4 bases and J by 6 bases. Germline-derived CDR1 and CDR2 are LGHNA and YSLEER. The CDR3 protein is CASSLLVGAGGFNEQFF. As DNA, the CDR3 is TGCGCCAGCAGCCTCCTAGTGGGGGCGGGAGGCTTCAATGAGCAGTTCTTC.

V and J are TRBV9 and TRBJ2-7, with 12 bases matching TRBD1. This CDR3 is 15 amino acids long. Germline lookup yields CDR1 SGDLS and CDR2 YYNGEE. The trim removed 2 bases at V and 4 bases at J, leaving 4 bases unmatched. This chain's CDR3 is CASSVGTGGWYEQYF. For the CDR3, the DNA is TGTGCCAGCAGCGTCGGGACAGGGGGCTGGTACGAGCAGTACTTC.

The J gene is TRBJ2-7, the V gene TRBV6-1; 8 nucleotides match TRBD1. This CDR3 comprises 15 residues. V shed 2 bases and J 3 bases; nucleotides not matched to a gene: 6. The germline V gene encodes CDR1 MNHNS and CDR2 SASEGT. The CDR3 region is CASSEMGQAYYEQYF. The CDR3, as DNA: TGTGCCAGCAGTGAAATGGGACAGGCGTACTACGAGCAGTACTTC.

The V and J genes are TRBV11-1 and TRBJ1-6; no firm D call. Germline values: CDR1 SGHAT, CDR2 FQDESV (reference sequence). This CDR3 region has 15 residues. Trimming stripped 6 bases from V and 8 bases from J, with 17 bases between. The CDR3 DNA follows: TGTGCCAGCAGAGGCTCGGCCCCCGGGTATTCACCCCTCCACTTT. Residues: CASRGSAPGYSPLHF. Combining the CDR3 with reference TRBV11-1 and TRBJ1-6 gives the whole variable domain EAEVAQSPRYKITEKSQAVAFWCDPISGHATLYWYRQILGQGPELLVQFQDESVVDDSQLPKDRFSAERLKGVDSTLKIQPAELGDSAMYLCASRGSAPGYSPLHFGNGTRLTVT.

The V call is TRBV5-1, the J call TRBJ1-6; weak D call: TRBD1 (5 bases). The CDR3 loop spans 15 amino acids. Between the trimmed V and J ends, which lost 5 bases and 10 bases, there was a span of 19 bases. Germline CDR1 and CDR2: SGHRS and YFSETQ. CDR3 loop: CASRPSGGETSPLHF. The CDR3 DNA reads TGCGCCAGCAGACCTTCTGGGGGGGAAACCTCACCCCTCCACTTT.

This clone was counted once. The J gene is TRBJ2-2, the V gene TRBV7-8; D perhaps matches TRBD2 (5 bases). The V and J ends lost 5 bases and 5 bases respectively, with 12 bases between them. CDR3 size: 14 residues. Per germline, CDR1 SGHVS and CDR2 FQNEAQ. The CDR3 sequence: CASSDKRDTGELFF. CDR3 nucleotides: TGTGCCAGCAGCGATAAGAGGGATACCGGGGAGCTGTTTTTT.

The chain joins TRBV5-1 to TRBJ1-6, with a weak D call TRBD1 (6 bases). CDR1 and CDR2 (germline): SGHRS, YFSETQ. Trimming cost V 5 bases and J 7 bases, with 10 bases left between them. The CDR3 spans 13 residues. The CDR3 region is CASSTGLNSPLHF. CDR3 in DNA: TGCGCCAGCAGTACAGGGTTAAATTCACCCCTCCACTTT.

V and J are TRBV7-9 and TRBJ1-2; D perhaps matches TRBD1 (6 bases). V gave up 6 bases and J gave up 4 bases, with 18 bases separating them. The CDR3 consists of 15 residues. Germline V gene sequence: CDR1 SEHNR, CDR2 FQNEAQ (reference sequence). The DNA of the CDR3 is TGTGCCAGCAGTCCCAACCGGGACAATAGCTATGGCTACACCTTC. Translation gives CASSPNRDNSYGYTF.

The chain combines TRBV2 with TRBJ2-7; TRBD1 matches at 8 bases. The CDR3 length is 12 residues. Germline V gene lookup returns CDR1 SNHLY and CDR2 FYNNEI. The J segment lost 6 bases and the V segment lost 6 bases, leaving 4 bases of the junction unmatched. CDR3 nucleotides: TGTGCCAGCAGGACAACAGGGGGCGAGCAGTACTTC. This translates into CASRTTGGEQYF.

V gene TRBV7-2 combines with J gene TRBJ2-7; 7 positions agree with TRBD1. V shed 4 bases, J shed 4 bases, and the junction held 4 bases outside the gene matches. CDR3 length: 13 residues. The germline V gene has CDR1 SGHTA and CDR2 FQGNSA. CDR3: CASSSTGAYEQYF. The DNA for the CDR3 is TGTGCCAGCAGCTCTACAGGGGCGTACGAGCAGTACTTC.

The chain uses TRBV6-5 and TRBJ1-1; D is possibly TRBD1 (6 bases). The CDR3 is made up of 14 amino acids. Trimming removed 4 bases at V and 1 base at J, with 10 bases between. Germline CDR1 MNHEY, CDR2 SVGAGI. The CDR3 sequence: CASSSPGQNTEAFF. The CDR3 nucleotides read TGTGCCAGCAGTTCCCCGGGACAGAACACTGAAGCTTTCTTT.

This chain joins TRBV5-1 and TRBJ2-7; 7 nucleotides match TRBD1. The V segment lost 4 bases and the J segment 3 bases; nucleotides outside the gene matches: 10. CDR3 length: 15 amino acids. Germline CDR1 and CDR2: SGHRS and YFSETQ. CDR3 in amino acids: CASSPRAGGRYEQYF. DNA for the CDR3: TGCGCCAGCAGCCCGAGGGCAGGGGGACGCTACGAGCAGTACTTC.